What follows are 31 T cell receptor beta chains derived from one specimen sequenced in a study of shared clonotypes between healthy human individuals. Here immunoSEQ multiplex PCR was the method, and the copy in TCRdb shows in-frame clones only, minus some. In the table there are more than 900,000 clones, about four fifths of which are singletons. The specimen was memory CD4+ T cells from PBMCs. Subset in this sample: CD45RA-negative fraction. These TCRs come from a man aged 18 to 30 in good health. Some clones in this sample may be carry-over from other donors' samples.

The chain employs TRBV29-1 and TRBJ2-1, with 7 bases aligning to TRBD2. CDR1 is SQVTM and CDR2 is ANQGSEA in the germline V gene. The CDR3 runs to 10 residues. With 7 bases clipped from V and 14 bases from J, the junction kept 8 bases outside the gene matches. The CDR3 region is CSAGEGLEFF. CDR3 coding DNA: TGCAGCGCTGGGGAGGGCCTGGAGTTCTTC.

The chain carries TRBV20-1 and TRBJ2-3; the D is unclear. The CDR3 extends over 10 amino acids. V was cut by 1 base and J by 4 bases, with 0 bases left in between. Looked up from germline, CDR1 is DFQATT and CDR2 is SNEGSKA (reference sequence). The CDR3 DNA reads TGCAGTGCTAGAGCAGATACGCAGTATTTT. Amino acid sequence: CSARADTQYF.

The chain uses TRBV7-8 and TRBJ2-7; D might be TRBD2 (5 bases). Per the germline V gene, CDR1 is SGHVS and CDR2 is FQNEAQ. The CDR3 sequence is 14 residues long. With 3 bases removed from V and 5 bases from J, the gap between germline ends came to 14 bases. The CDR3 DNA follows: TGTGCCAGCAGCTTCATGCAGCGGTCGGACGAGCAGTACTTC. It encodes CASSFMQRSDEQYF.

This chain joins TRBV10-3 and TRBJ2-6, with no clear D. This CDR3 region has 15 residues. The germline CDR1 and CDR2 sequences are ENHRY and SYGVKD. The V and J ends lost 0 bases and 0 bases respectively, with 3 bases between them. The CDR3 is CAISESTSGANVLTF. The CDR3 DNA follows: TGTGCCATCAGTGAGTCTACCTCTGGGGCCAACGTCCTGACTTTC.

This clone was found a few times. Being one base from a much bigger clone, this may be a read error. This chain connects TRBV7-8 to TRBJ1-5; D is unresolved. Germline assignment: CDR1 SGHVS and CDR2 FQNEAQ. The CDR3 length is 12 residues. The germline V and J ends were trimmed by 0 bases and 7 bases, with 4 bases remaining between them. In nucleotides, the CDR3 is TGTGCCAGCAGCTTAGCGGGGCAGCCCCAGCATTTT. Translation: CASSLAGQPQHF.

The chain links TRBV7-9 to TRBJ1-5; 7 bases fit TRBD1. V was pared by 5 bases and J by 6 bases, with 22 bases of the junction left unmatched. The CDR3 covers 19 residues. Looked up from germline, CDR1 is SEHNR and CDR2 is FQNEAQ (reference sequence). As DNA, the CDR3 is TGTGCCAGCAGCCACTTATTGTCAGGGGGTTCGAGGAGGAGTCAGCCCCAGCATTTT. It is translated as CASSHLLSGGSRRSQPQHF.

This clone was observed a handful of times. This chain uses TRBV18 with TRBJ1-2, with 8 nucleotides matching TRBD1. The V gene end was trimmed by 6 bases and the J gene end by 8 bases; junction bases not matched to a gene: 14. There are 15 residues in the CDR3. Germline CDR1 and CDR2: KGHSH and LQKENI. The CDR3 coding sequence is TGTGCCAGCTCGTTCGAAGACCGGACAGGGACAGGCTACACCTTC. Protein: CASSFEDRTGTGYTF.

This chain uses TRBV28 with TRBJ2-1, with D perhaps being TRBD1 or TRBD2 (6 bases each). From germline, CDR1 is MDHEN and CDR2 SYDVKM. The CDR3 length is 15 residues. V lost 5 bases to trimming and J lost 6 bases, with 17 bases between them. DNA of the CDR3: TGTGCCAGCAGTCCTCGGAGGGCAGGGGTCAATGAGCAGTTCTTC. Translated, it gives CASSPRRAGVNEQFF.

The chain combines TRBV10-1 with TRBJ2-2, with 11 bases identical to TRBD1. CDR3 length equals 17 residues. V gave up 8 bases and J gave up 5 bases; unmatched junction bases: 13. Germline assignment: CDR1 WNHNN and CDR2 SYGVQD (reference sequence). The CDR3 is CASGPSIGTGGTGELFF. CDR3 coding DNA: TGCGCCAGCGGACCGTCGATTGGGACAGGGGGAACCGGGGAGCTGTTTTTT.

There are a few counts of this clone. Written as DNA, the CDR3 is TGCGCCAGCAGTGGGGCGGGGGAGCAGCCCCAGCATTTT. Translated: CASSGAGEQPQHF. The chain combines TRBV10-2 with TRBJ1-5; tentative D call: TRBD1 (5 bases). Germline V gene sequence: CDR1 WSHSY, CDR2 SAAADI. This CDR3 is built from 13 residues. V was pared by 4 bases and J by 7 bases, with 11 bases between.

V and J are TRBV7-8 and TRBJ1-1; D gene uncertain. The CDR3 totals 14 residues. The germline gives CDR1 SGHVS, CDR2 FQNEAQ. The germline V and J ends were trimmed by 1 base and 5 bases, with 11 bases remaining between them. CDR3 bases: TGTGCCAGCAGCTTAGGGCCACAGCGGACTGAAGCTTTCTTT. It encodes CASSLGPQRTEAFF.

The chain combines TRBV11-1 with TRBJ2-3; the D is unclear. CDR3 size: 12 residues. The V and J ends lost 3 bases and 3 bases respectively, with 4 bases between them. CDR1 and CDR2 (germline): SGHAT, FQDESV (reference sequence). CDR3 nucleotides: TGTGCCAGCAGCTTTAGGACAGATACGCAGTATTTT. It encodes CASSFRTDTQYF. Complete variable domain (other parts from reference TRBV11-1 and TRBJ2-3): EAEVAQSPRYKITEKSQAVAFWCDPISGHATLYWYRQILGQGPELLVQFQDESVVDDSQLPKDRFSAERLKGVDSTLKIQPAELGDSAMYLCASSFRTDTQYFGPGTRLTVL.

This chain links TRBV11-3 with TRBJ2-1; the match to TRBD2 covers 14 bases. V lost 1 base and J lost 10; bases outside the gene matches: 15. The CDR3 has 19 amino acids. Per the germline V gene, CDR1 is SGHNT and CDR2 is YENEEA. For the CDR3, the DNA is TGTGCCAGCAGCTTAGGAACGACTAGCGGGAGGGCCGGTTGGGAAGAGCAGTTCTTC. Amino acids: CASSLGTTSGRAGWEEQFF.

The genes are TRBV9 and TRBJ2-1; 9 bases fit TRBD2. This CDR3 has 17 residues. The germline CDR1 and CDR2 sequences are SGDLS and YYNGEE. The V gene end was trimmed by 0 bases and the J gene end by 6 bases; junction bases not matched to a gene: 10. As DNA, the CDR3 is TGTGCCAGCAGCGTAGGTTGGGTTAGCGGGAGTGGCAATGAGCAGTTCTTC. Translating gives CASSVGWVSGSGNEQFF. Based on the CDR3 plus reference TRBV9 and TRBJ2-1, the full variable domain is DSGVTQTPKHLITATGQRVTLRCSPRSGDLSVYWYQQSLDQGLQFLIQYYNGEERAKGNILERFSAQQFPDLHSELNLSSLELGDSALYFCASSVGWVSGSGNEQFFGPGTRLTVL.

V gene TRBV6-1 combines with J gene TRBJ2-1; D is possibly TRBD2 (5 bases). The CDR3 length is 14 residues. Germline V CDR1 and CDR2: MNHNS, SASEGT. V gave up 7 bases and J gave up 9 bases, with 19 bases separating them. The CDR3 loop reads CASIATGGLGEQFF. CDR3 coding DNA: TGTGCCAGCATCGCGACTGGCGGACTGGGTGAGCAGTTCTTC.

Concerning this clone: The same CDR3 also results from other DNA sequences found in this sample. The chain employs TRBV29-1 and TRBJ2-3, with 7 bases aligning to TRBD2. The CDR3 is made up of 13 amino acids. The V segment lost 6 bases and the J segment 2 bases; nucleotides outside the gene matches: 5. Germline V gene sequence: CDR1 SQVTM, CDR2 ANQGSEA. The CDR3 sequence: CSVGGRATDTQYF. CDR3 nucleotides: TGCAGCGTCGGGGGGAGGGCCACAGATACGCAGTATTTT.

CDR3 region: CASGVEWDSYNEQFF. CDR3 coding DNA: TGTGCCAGCGGTGTCGAGTGGGATTCCTACAATGAGCAGTTCTTC. The V and J genes are TRBV25-1 and TRBJ2-1, with D hard to call. The V gene's germline CDR1 is MGHDK and CDR2 SYGVNS. The V end lost 8 bases, the J end lost 1 base, and 15 bases lay between the germline ends. The CDR3 has 15 amino acids.

Only a few counts were recorded for this clone. The chain uses TRBV10-2 and TRBJ1-5; no reliable D call. The CDR3 runs to 15 residues. Germline CDR1 WSHSY, CDR2 SAAADI. V lost 0 bases, J lost 2 bases, and 8 bases lay in between. This chain's CDR3 is CASSESWGGNQPQHF. The CDR3 DNA reads as TGCGCCAGCAGTGAGTCGTGGGGAGGCAATCAGCCCCAGCATTTT.

The chain couples TRBV2 to TRBJ1-5; no clear D gene. Germline V gene sequence: CDR1 SNHLY, CDR2 FYNNEI. The CDR3 runs to 16 residues. Trimming shortened V by 2 bases and J by 4 bases, and 15 bases separated the two germline ends. CDR3 sequence (DNA): TGTGCCAGCAGTGAATGGCGATCTCTGGCGAATCAGCCCCAGCATTTT. Encoded protein: CASSEWRSLANQPQHF.

This chain uses TRBV7-9 with TRBJ1-6; 9 nucleotides agree with TRBD1. This CDR3 has 15 amino acids. Trimming took 3 bases from V and 7 from J; bases not matched to a gene: 4. Germline CDR1 SEHNR, CDR2 FQNEAQ (reference sequence). The CDR3 DNA reads as TGTGCCAGCAGCTTCTCCGGGACAGGGAATTCACCCCTCCACTTT. Translated, it gives CASSFSGTGNSPLHF.

The chain couples TRBV18 to TRBJ2-1; D not certain. The germline gives CDR1 KGHSH, CDR2 LQKENI. This CDR3 spans 14 amino acids. Trimming left V 1 base short and J 5 bases short, with 9 bases between. CDR3 amino acids: CASSPLLKNNEQFF. The DNA of the CDR3 is TGTGCCAGCTCACCACTCCTCAAAAACAATGAGCAGTTCTTC.

This clone occurred a few times. The rearrangement joins TRBV10-3 to TRBJ2-5; 7 nucleotides line up with TRBD2. The ends lost 4 bases at V and 3 bases at J; junction bases unmatched: 5. This CDR3 comprises 14 residues. CDR1 is ENHRY, CDR2 SYGVKD, per germline. CDR3 DNA: TGTGCCATCAGTGCTGGGGCGGGAGAAGAGACCCAGTACTTC. Translated, it gives CAISAGAGEETQYF.

This rearrangement joins TRBV5-1 to TRBJ2-2; D is possibly TRBD2 (6 bases). Germline CDR1 and CDR2: SGHRS and YFSETQ. With 3 bases removed from V and 0 bases from J, the gap between germline ends came to 9 bases. This CDR3 region has 15 residues. The CDR3 is CASSSGTPNTGELFF. The CDR3 nucleotides read TGCGCCAGCAGCTCCGGGACTCCGAACACCGGGGAGCTGTTTTTT.

This clone was found once. The chain joins TRBV5-4 to TRBJ1-2; TRBD1 is a possible D gene (6 bases). Trimming removed 2 bases at V and 2 bases at J, with 10 bases between. CDR1 and CDR2 from the germline V gene are SGHNT and YYREEE (reference sequence). The CDR3 extends over 14 amino acids. The CDR3 nucleotides read TGTGCCAGCAGCTTAAACCAGGGGAACTATGGCTACACCTTC. Translation: CASSLNQGNYGYTF.

V and J are TRBV19 and TRBJ2-7; 7 bases match TRBD1. Germline CDR1 LNHDA, CDR2 SQIVND (reference sequence). V was pared by 8 bases and J by 3 bases, with 10 bases of the junction left unmatched. The CDR3 runs to 14 residues. The CDR3 nucleotides are TGTGCCAGTGCTCCAGGGGGATTGAACTACGAGCAGTACTTC. Translation: CASAPGGLNYEQYF.

V and J are TRBV15 and TRBJ2-2; D is undetermined. This CDR3 region has 16 residues. The V end was cut by 0 bases, the J end by 4 bases, with 12 bases between. Per germline, CDR1 LNHNV and CDR2 YYDKDF (reference sequence). The CDR3 spells CATSRDFGPTTGELFF. For the CDR3, the DNA is TGTGCCACCAGCAGAGATTTTGGGCCCACCACCGGGGAGCTGTTTTTT.

The rearrangement links TRBV9 to TRBJ1-1; TRBD1 matches 10 bases. Germline V gene data show CDR1 as SGDLS and CDR2 as YYNGEE. The J segment lost 10 bases and the V segment lost 0 bases, leaving 12 bases of the junction unmatched. CDR3 size: 16 residues. The CDR3 DNA follows: TGTGCCAGCAGCGTAGGACAGGGGGCGACCCAAGGGGGAGCTTTCTTT. It translates to CASSVGQGATQGGAFF.

Concerning this clone: This likely came from a read error, as a far larger clone is one base away. No conserved phenylalanine or tryptophan is present at the end of the CDR3, so a read error is the likely explanation. V and J are TRBV28 and TRBJ2-7, with 10 bases aligning to TRBD1. CDR1 and CDR2 from the germline V gene are MDHEN and SYDVKM. This CDR3 has 15 amino acids. V gave up 10 bases and J gave up 6 bases; unmatched junction bases: 15. CDR3 nucleotide sequence: TGTGCCACCATCGACAGGGGGCCTACTGGTGGCGAGCAGTACCTC. This translates into CATIDRGPTGGEQYL.

There are many counts of this clone. This chain links TRBV5-1 with TRBJ2-1; 14 positions match TRBD2. Trimming at V came to 4 bases and at J to 6 bases, leaving 6 bases not matched to a gene. The CDR3 length is 16 residues. In germline, CDR1 is SGHRS, CDR2 YFSETQ. The CDR3 sequence is CASSRGLAGASNEQFF. Written as DNA, the CDR3 is TGCGCCAGCAGCAGGGGACTAGCGGGAGCCTCCAATGAGCAGTTCTTC.

V is TRBV29-1 and J is TRBJ2-1, with D possibly being TRBD1 (6 bases). The germline gives CDR1 SQVTM, CDR2 ANQGSEA. Trimming took off 4 bases at V and 11 bases at J, with 15 bases between the two ends. This CDR3 is built from 12 residues. The CDR3, as DNA: TGCAGCGTTGTGGGGATCGGGACAAAGCAGTTCTTC. It translates to CSVVGIGTKQFF.

This chain's CDR3 is CASSQRLSGRFYEQYF. The CDR3 region has the DNA TGTGCCAGCAGCCAAAGGCTAAGCGGGAGATTTTACGAGCAGTACTTC. The chain couples TRBV4-2 to TRBJ2-7; 8 bases line up with TRBD2. The CDR3 length is 16 residues. Germline CDR1 is LGHNA and CDR2 is YNFKEQ. After removal of 2 bases from V and 4 bases from J, the junction contained 10 bases not matched to a gene.